This entry lists 30 T cell receptor beta chains sequenced from one sample in a study of vaccination and CD4 T cells after COVID-19. Treatment noted: 10-day PBMC culture with coronavirus spike peptide pools or control peptides (ViraFEST assay). These receptors' antigens are unknown. The Oncomine TCR Beta short-read assay was applied to DNA of cultured CD4+ T cells. TCRdb independently ran MiXCR on the PCR reads; one entry per CDR3 protein. The data show almost 20,000 distinct CDR3 sequences, just under 55% seen once. The sample comprised CD4+ T cells from blood, cultured in vitro. Source of these receptors: a human donor who had recovered from COVID-19.

The chain combines TRBV10-3 with TRBJ1-3; 8 nucleotides line up with TRBD1. V shed 4 bases, J shed 4 bases, and the junction held 3 bases outside the gene matches. CDR1 and CDR2 (germline): ENHRY, SYGVKD. The CDR3 loop spans 14 amino acids. For the CDR3, the DNA is TGTGCCATCAGTGGTGGACAGGGAGGAAACACCATATATTTT. Amino acid sequence: CAISGGQGGNTIYF.

This chain uses TRBV20-1 with TRBJ2-2; D is perhaps TRBD1 (6 bases). This CDR3 is built from 15 residues. Germline values: CDR1 DFQATT, CDR2 SNEGSKA (reference sequence). V lost 6 bases to trimming and J lost 0 bases, with 14 bases between them. CDR3 in amino acids: CSAVPGHSNTGELFF. DNA of the CDR3: TGCAGTGCCGTTCCGGGACACTCGAACACCGGGGAGCTGTTTTTT.

The genes are TRBV2 and TRBJ2-5; the match to TRBD2 covers 8 bases. The CDR3 consists of 14 residues. Unmatched junction bases numbered 5, after V lost 3 bases and J lost 5 bases. Germline loops: CDR1 SNHLY, CDR2 FYNNEI. CDR3 residues: CASSEVSGAETQYF. CDR3 nucleotide sequence: TGTGCCAGCAGTGAGGTTAGCGGGGCCGAGACCCAGTACTTC.

This chain connects TRBV7-6 to TRBJ1-5, with D uncertain. The germline gives CDR1 SGHVS, CDR2 FNYEAQ. V lost 2 bases to trimming and J lost 3 bases, with 5 bases between them. This CDR3 contains 13 residues. The CDR3 bases are TGTGCCAGCAGCTTATGGACCAATCAGCCCCAGCATTTT. Amino acid sequence: CASSLWTNQPQHF.

The chain joins TRBV7-9 to TRBJ1-6; TRBD1 matches at 7 bases. The ends lost 5 bases at V and 5 bases at J; junction bases unmatched: 3. The germline CDR1 and CDR2 sequences are SEHNR and FQNEAQ (reference sequence). The length of the CDR3 is 14 residues. The CDR3: CASSTGVNNSPLHF. In DNA form, the CDR3 reads TGTGCCAGCAGCACAGGGGTGAATAATTCACCCCTCCACTTT.

The J gene is TRBJ2-7, the V gene TRBV2, with 7 bases lining up with TRBD2. The CDR3 extends over 18 amino acids. V was clipped by 4 bases and J by 0 bases; unmatched bases: 15. Germline V gene data show CDR1 as SNHLY and CDR2 as FYNNEI. The CDR3 loop is CASSGGGGGPLSSYEQYF. The CDR3 DNA is TGTGCCAGCAGTGGGGGGGGGGGAGGCCCCCTCAGCTCCTACGAGCAGTACTTC.

The chain is built from TRBV15 and TRBJ2-7; perhaps TRBD2 as D (6 bases). The CDR3 length is 15 residues. Germline CDR1 LNHNV, CDR2 YYDKDF (reference sequence). The germline V and J ends were trimmed by 5 bases and 2 bases, with 16 bases remaining between them. The CDR3 loop is CATSEIHTGAYEQYF. The CDR3 nucleotides are TGTGCCACCAGCGAGATCCATACGGGAGCCTACGAGCAGTACTTC. The full variable domain, with the rest looked up from reference TRBV15 and TRBJ2-7, is DAMVIQNPRYQVTQFGKPVTLSCSQTLNHNVMYWYQQKSSQAPKLLFHYYDKDFNNEADTPDNFQSRRPNTSFCFLDIRSPGLGDTAMYLCATSEIHTGAYEQYFGPGTRLTVT.

The chain links TRBV20-1 to TRBJ2-2, with D tentatively TRBD2 (6 bases). From germline, CDR1 is DFQATT and CDR2 SNEGSKA (reference sequence). V was pared by 1 base and J by 2 bases, with 20 bases between. This CDR3 is built from 18 residues. CDR3 in DNA: TGCAGTGCTAGAGCCCCTGGGGGGTCCTTTTCCAACACCGGGGAGCTGTTTTTT. As protein: CSARAPGGSFSNTGELFF.

This sequence joins TRBV19 and TRBJ2-7; D may be TRBD1 (5 bases). The CDR3 sequence is 14 residues long. Per germline, CDR1 LNHDA and CDR2 SQIVND (reference sequence). Deletions cut 5 bases from V and 6 bases from J, with 17 bases between. The chain's CDR3 is CASSLNGRVAEQYF. The DNA for the CDR3 is TGTGCCAGTAGTCTAAACGGCAGGGTGGCCGAGCAGTACTTC.

Details on this clonotype: The junction shows a germline mismatch at one end, possibly a read error. The V gene is TRBV6-1, the J gene TRBJ1-1; D is possibly TRBD1 (6 bases). The length of the CDR3 is 14 residues. CDR1 is MNHNS and CDR2 is SASEGT in the germline V gene. Here the CDR3 reads CASGEGGMNTEAFF. In nucleotides, the CDR3 is TGTGCCAGCGGTGAAGGGGGGATGAACACTGAAGCTTTCTTT.

The CDR3 coding sequence is TGTGCCACCAGTGATTCCGACGGAGCCAAAAACATTCAGTACTTC. This encodes CATSDSDGAKNIQYF. This rearrangement joins TRBV24-1 to TRBJ2-4; D remains ambiguous. The CDR3 has 15 amino acids. Germline assignment: CDR1 KGHDR and CDR2 SFDVKD. Trimming pared 2 bases from V and 0 bases from J, leaving 7 bases between.

The gene calls are TRBV2 and TRBJ2-3; 10 bases map to TRBD2. V lost 9 bases to trimming and J lost 3 bases; unmatched junction nucleotides: 9. The CDR3 covers 15 residues. Germline V gene sequence: CDR1 SNHLY, CDR2 FYNNEI. CDR3 in DNA: TGTGCCAGTACAGAGCGGGAGGGCTGGACAGATACGCAGTATTTT. Translated, it gives CASTEREGWTDTQYF.

The chain has TRBV6-5 and TRBJ1-2; D is possibly TRBD1 (5 bases). V lost 2 bases, J lost 0 bases, and 7 bases lay in between. Looked up from germline, CDR1 is MNHEY and CDR2 is SVGAGI. CDR3 length: 14 residues. CDR3 amino acids: CASSYGDSNYGYTF. The CDR3, as DNA: TGTGCCAGCAGTTACGGGGACTCTAACTATGGCTACACCTTC.

The chain joins TRBV6-1 to TRBJ1-1, with 7 bases that match TRBD1. The CDR3 length is 14 residues. The germline V gene encodes CDR1 MNHNS and CDR2 SASEGT. The trim removed 7 bases at V and 0 bases at J, leaving 5 bases unmatched. The CDR3: CASTPGQLNTEAFF. CDR3 in DNA: TGTGCCAGCACCCCGGGACAGCTGAACACTGAAGCTTTCTTT.

V gene TRBV6-1 combines with J gene TRBJ1-5; D possibly corresponds to TRBD1 (5 bases). Germline V gene data show CDR1 as MNHNS and CDR2 as SASEGT. The CDR3 has 15 amino acids. V shed 0 bases and J shed 7 bases, with 13 bases lying between them. In DNA form, the CDR3 reads TGTGCCAGCAGTGAAGCGCGAGGGGAGGCGCAGCCCCAGCATTTT. Protein product: CASSEARGEAQPQHF.

The V and J genes are TRBV6-5 and TRBJ2-7; D is possibly TRBD1 (6 bases). The CDR3 totals 13 residues. Germline CDR1 and CDR2: MNHEY and SVGAGI. Trimming left V 1 base short and J 5 bases short, with 9 bases between. The CDR3 nucleotides are TGTGCCAGCAGTTACTTACAGGGCGACGAGCAGTACTTC. Protein sequence: CASSYLQGDEQYF.

The chain uses TRBV4-3 and TRBJ2-2; D uncertain. Germline V gene sequence: CDR1 LGHNA, CDR2 YSLEER. This CDR3 has 14 residues. The ends were cut back, 0 bases at V and 5 bases at J, with 7 bases in the middle. The CDR3 loop is CASSQDVGTGELFF. The DNA of the CDR3 is TGCGCCAGCAGCCAAGATGTTGGTACCGGGGAGCTGTTTTTT.

This clonotype appeared a few times. The V and J genes are TRBV6-1 and TRBJ1-2; D unclear. This CDR3 is built from 13 residues. CDR1 is MNHNS, CDR2 SASEGT, per germline. V was clipped by 1 base and J by 4 bases, with 7 bases between them. Here the CDR3 DNA reads TGTGCCAGCAGTGAAGGTGAAGTCTATGGCTACACCTTC. Amino acids: CASSEGEVYGYTF.

This clonotype was counted a few times. The chain uses TRBV19 and TRBJ2-7; TRBD1 might be the D (6 bases). CDR1 LNHDA and CDR2 SQIVND come from the germline V gene (reference sequence). The CDR3 totals 13 residues. The germline V and J ends were trimmed by 8 bases and 1 base, with 12 bases remaining between them. The CDR3 protein is CASRRDKSYEQYF. Here the CDR3 DNA reads TGTGCCAGTCGTCGGGACAAATCCTACGAGCAGTACTTC.

The genes are TRBV5-1 and TRBJ1-2, with 10 bases fitting TRBD1. V was clipped by 2 bases and J by 6 bases; unmatched bases: 13. The CDR3 runs 17 residues. Germline V gene lookup returns CDR1 SGHRS and CDR2 YFSETQ. The CDR3 loop reads CASSLGDRGGRGHGYTF. As DNA, the CDR3 is TGCGCCAGCAGCTTAGGGGACAGGGGAGGCCGAGGTCATGGCTACACCTTC.

This clonotype was observed a few times. The V and J genes are TRBV11-3 and TRBJ1-1; no clear D gene. Germline CDR1 reads SGHNT; CDR2 reads YENEEA. V lost 3 bases and J lost 7, with 6 bases in between. This CDR3 spans 11 amino acids. CDR3 DNA sequence: TGTGCCAGCAGCTTTTTTGGTGAAGCTTTCTTT. Its protein is CASSFFGEAFF.

V and J are TRBV19 and TRBJ1-5, with 10 bases that match TRBD1. Germline V gene data show CDR1 as LNHDA and CDR2 as SQIVND (reference sequence). V was clipped by 4 bases and J by 3 bases; unmatched bases: 6. The CDR3 covers 16 residues. The CDR3 region has the DNA TGTGCCAGTAGTAGCTGGGACAGGGGATCCAATCAGCCCCAGCATTTT. Translating gives CASSSWDRGSNQPQHF. The full variable domain, completed using reference TRBV19 and TRBJ1-5, is DGGITQSPKYLFRKEGQNVTLSCEQNLNHDAMYWYRQDPGQGLRLIYYSQIVNDFQKGDIAEGYSVSREKKESFPLTVTSAQKNPTAFYLCASSSWDRGSNQPQHFGDGTRLSIL.

The chain combines TRBV28 with TRBJ2-2; D remains unclear. V lost 2 bases to trimming and J lost 6 bases, with 10 bases between them. The CDR3 loop spans 14 amino acids. Looked up from germline, CDR1 is MDHEN and CDR2 is SYDVKM. In DNA, the CDR3 is TGTGCCAGCAGTTTAGTCCGGACCCCCGGGGAGCTGTTTTTT. This sequence encodes CASSLVRTPGELFF.

This clonotype was counted between two and nine times. This chain links TRBV20-1 with TRBJ2-7; 8 nucleotides line up with TRBD2. Germline CDR1 reads DFQATT; CDR2 reads SNEGSKA (reference sequence). The CDR3 runs 15 residues. With 3 bases clipped from V and 4 bases from J, the junction kept 11 bases outside the gene matches. CDR3: CSASDGGGPFYEQYF. CDR3 sequence (DNA): TGCAGTGCTAGCGACGGGGGGGGGCCTTTTTACGAGCAGTACTTC.

The V and J genes are TRBV6-1 and TRBJ2-7; 9 bases line up with TRBD2. The germline V gene has CDR1 MNHNS and CDR2 SASEGT. Germline trimming cut 0 bases from V and 4 bases from J; bases unmatched to any gene: 4. This CDR3 has 15 residues. The CDR3 DNA reads as TGTGCCAGCAGTGAAGCGCTAGCGGGAACATACGAGCAGTACTTC. Its protein product is CASSEALAGTYEQYF.

The CDR3: CASSHALGEQYF. CDR3 bases: TGCGCCAGCAGCCACGCCCTCGGCGAGCAGTACTTC. V is TRBV4-1 and J is TRBJ2-7; D gene uncertain. The CDR3 runs to 12 residues. CDR1 and CDR2 (germline): MGHRA, YSYEKL. Between the trimmed V and J ends, which lost 3 bases and 6 bases, there was a span of 9 bases.

The chain employs TRBV19 and TRBJ1-1; TRBD1 might be the D (5 bases). Trimming stripped 0 bases from V and 8 bases from J, with 10 bases between. Germline V gene data show CDR1 as LNHDA and CDR2 as SQIVND (reference sequence). The CDR3 is 13 residues long. CDR3 region: CASSIEGLLEAFF. The CDR3 nucleotides are TGTGCCAGTAGTATAGAGGGGCTCCTAGAAGCTTTCTTT.

The chain couples TRBV7-9 to TRBJ2-3, with 9 bases that match TRBD1. Germline V gives CDR1 SEHNR, CDR2 FQNEAQ (reference sequence). Losses at the gene ends were 0 bases for V and 3 bases for J; bases not matched to a gene: 7. CDR3 length: 17 amino acids. This CDR3 reads CASSLAFGTGITDTQYF. The CDR3 DNA sequence: TGTGCCAGCAGCTTAGCGTTTGGGACAGGGATAACAGATACGCAGTATTTT. Together with reference TRBV7-9 and TRBJ2-3, the CDR3 gives the full variable domain: DTGVSQNPRHKITKRGQNVTFRCDPISEHNRLYWYRQTLGQGPEFLTYFQNEAQLEKSRLLSDRFSAERPKGSFSTLEIQRTEQGDSAMYLCASSLAFGTGITDTQYFGPGTRLTVL.

Only a few counts were recorded for this clonotype. The chain is built from TRBV24-1 and TRBJ1-1; D uncertain. The CDR3 sequence is 12 residues long. Germline CDR1 is KGHDR and CDR2 is SFDVKD. V was cut by 9 bases and J by 7 bases, with 14 bases left in between. The CDR3 DNA sequence: TGTGCCACCCGAAGGACGGACGGTGAAGCTTTCTTT. Translation gives CATRRTDGEAFF.

The chain recombines TRBV19 with TRBJ1-2, with D perhaps matching TRBD1 (6 bases). Trimming cost V 11 bases and J 3 bases, with 13 bases left between them. Germline V lookup: CDR1 LNHDA, CDR2 SQIVND (reference sequence). This CDR3 is 12 amino acids long. DNA of the CDR3: TGTGCCTCAAGACAGGCCGACTATGGCTACACCTTC. It encodes CASRQADYGYTF.